This T cell receptor (beta chain) is from a study of cytomegalovirus exposure and HLA in healthy donors. General study points: The productive fraction for most TCR beta V segments was about 90% or about 30% in an earlier analysis. Cytomegalovirus-associated status was assigned to about 180 TCR beta chains.

This CDR3 has 16 residues. V was cut by 1 base and J by 4 bases, with 14 bases left in between. CDR1 and CDR2 (germline): SNHLY, FYNNEI. This clone occurred a few times. No antigen is known for it. PCR was performed using 60 Vbeta and 13 Jbeta primers. TCRdb's copy holds only in-frame clones and misses some; the assay was immunoSEQ multiplex PCR. Altogether more than 80,000 clones are present, roughly 74% being singletons, with the ten largest covering 2.5% to 3.5%. The sample consisted of PBMCs. This clonotype originated in a female donor in good health and CMV-seropositive. The chain uses TRBV2 and TRBJ2-1, with a weak D call TRBD1 (6 bases). The CDR3, as DNA: TGTGCCAGCAGTGAAGTGAGATTGACAGGTTACAATGAGCAGTTCTTC. As protein: CASSEVRLTGYNEQFF. Full variable domain (remainder filled in from reference TRBV2 and TRBJ2-1): EPEVTQTPSHQVTQMGQEVILRCVPISNHLYFYWYRQILGQKVEFLVSFYNNEISEKSEIFDDQFSVERPDGSNFTLKIRSTKLEDSAMYFCASSEVRLTGYNEQFFGPGTRLTVL.